The T cell receptor (beta chain) described here comes from a study of T cell responses to AZD1222 COVID-19 vaccine. Germline CDR1 and CDR2: LGHDT and YNNKEL (reference sequence). There are 16 residues in the CDR3. The junction had 9 bases not matched to a gene; V was cut back by 4 bases and J by 6 bases. Data came from immunoSEQ multiplex PCR; TCRdb stores just in-frame clones and leaves some out. Of some 99,000 clones in the sample, roughly 88% were seen once. This chain connects TRBV3-1 (or the pseudogene TRBV3-2) to TRBJ2-3, with 11 bases that match TRBD2. The sequenced sample was peripheral blood, obtained on day 0 of MenACWY control vaccination. The receptor's source is an adult in good health. CDR3 region: CASSRVIAGGRDTQYF. CDR3 nucleotides: TGTGCCAGCAGCCGCGTGATAGCGGGAGGGCGGGATACGCAGTATTTT.